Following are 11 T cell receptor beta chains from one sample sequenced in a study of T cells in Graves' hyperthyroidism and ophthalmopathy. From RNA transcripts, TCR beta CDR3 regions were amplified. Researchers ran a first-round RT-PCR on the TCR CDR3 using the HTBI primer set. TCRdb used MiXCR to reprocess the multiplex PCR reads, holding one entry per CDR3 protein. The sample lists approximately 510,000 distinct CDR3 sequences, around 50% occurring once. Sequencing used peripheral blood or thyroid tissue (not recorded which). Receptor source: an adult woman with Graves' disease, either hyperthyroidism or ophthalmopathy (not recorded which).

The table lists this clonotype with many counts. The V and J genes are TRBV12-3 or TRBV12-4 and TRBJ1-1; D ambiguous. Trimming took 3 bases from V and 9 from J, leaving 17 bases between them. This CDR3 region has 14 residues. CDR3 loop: CASSLSRKGPKAFF. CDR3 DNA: TGTGCCAGCAGTTTGTCGCGAAAGGGTCCGAAAGCTTTCTTT.

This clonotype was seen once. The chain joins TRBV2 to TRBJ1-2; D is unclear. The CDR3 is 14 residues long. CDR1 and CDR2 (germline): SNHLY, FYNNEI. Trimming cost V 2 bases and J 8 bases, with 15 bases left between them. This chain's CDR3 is CASSEKWGKRGYTF. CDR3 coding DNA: TGTGCCAGCAGTGAAAAATGGGGAAAGAGAGGCTACACCTTC.

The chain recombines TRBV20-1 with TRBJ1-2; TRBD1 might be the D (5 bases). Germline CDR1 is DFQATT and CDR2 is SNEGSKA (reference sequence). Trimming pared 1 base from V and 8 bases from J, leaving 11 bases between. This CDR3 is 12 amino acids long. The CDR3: CSARVEAGGYTF. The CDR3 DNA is TGCAGTGCTAGAGTCGAGGCAGGGGGCTACACCTTC.

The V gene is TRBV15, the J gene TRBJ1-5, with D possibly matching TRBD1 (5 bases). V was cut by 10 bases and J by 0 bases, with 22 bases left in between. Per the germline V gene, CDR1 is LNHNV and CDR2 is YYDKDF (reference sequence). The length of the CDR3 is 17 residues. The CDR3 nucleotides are TGTGCCAGCAGTCCATTTATGGGAGGGGTTAGCAATCAGCCCCAGCATTTT. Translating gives CASSPFMGGVSNQPQHF.

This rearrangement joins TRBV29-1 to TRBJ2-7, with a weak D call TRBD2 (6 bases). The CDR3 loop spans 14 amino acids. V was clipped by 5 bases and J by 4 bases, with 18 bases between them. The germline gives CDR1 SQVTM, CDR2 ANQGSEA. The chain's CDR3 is CSVRDGGTVYEQYF. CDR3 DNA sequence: TGCAGCGTTAGGGACGGGGGAACAGTGTACGAGCAGTACTTC.

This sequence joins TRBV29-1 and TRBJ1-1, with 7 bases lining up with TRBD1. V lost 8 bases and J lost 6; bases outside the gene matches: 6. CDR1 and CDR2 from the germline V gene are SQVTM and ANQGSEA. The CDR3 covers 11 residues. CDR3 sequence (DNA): TGCAGCCAGGGGGTTCCGGCTGAAGCTTTCTTT. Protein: CSQGVPAEAFF.

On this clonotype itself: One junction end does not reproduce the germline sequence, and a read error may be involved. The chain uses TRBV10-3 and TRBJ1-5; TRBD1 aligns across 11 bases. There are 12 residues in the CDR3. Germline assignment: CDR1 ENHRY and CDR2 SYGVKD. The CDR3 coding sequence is TGTGCCATCAGGGGAGGACAGGGGGCTGTCAATTTT. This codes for CAIRGGQGAVNF.

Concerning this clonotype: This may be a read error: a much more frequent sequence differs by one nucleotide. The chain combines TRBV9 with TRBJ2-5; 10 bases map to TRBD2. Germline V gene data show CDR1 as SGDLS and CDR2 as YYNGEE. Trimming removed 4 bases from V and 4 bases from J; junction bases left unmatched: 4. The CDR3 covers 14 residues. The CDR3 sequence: CASSYLAGVETQYF. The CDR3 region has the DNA TGTGCCAGCAGCTATCTAGCGGGAGTAGAGACCCAGTACTTC.

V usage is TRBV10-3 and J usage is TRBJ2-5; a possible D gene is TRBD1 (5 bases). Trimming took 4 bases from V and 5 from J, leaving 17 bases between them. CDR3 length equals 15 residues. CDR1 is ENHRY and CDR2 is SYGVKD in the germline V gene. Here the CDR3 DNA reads TGTGCCATCAGTGCTAGACAGACTCCCTCGGAGACCCAGTACTTC. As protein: CAISARQTPSETQYF.

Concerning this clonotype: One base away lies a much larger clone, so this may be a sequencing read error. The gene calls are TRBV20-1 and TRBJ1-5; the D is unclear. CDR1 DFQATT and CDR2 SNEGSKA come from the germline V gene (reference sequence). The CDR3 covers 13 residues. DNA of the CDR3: TGCAGTGCTACACTGGAAAGCAATCAGTCCCAGCATTTT. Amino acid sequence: CSATLESNQSQHF.

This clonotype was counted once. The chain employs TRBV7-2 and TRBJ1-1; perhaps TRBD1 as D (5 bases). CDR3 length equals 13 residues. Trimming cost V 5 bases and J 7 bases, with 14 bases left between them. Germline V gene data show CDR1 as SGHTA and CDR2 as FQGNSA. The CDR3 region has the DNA TGTGCCAGCAGCCGCACCAGACAGATTGAAGCTTTCTTT. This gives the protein CASSRTRQIEAFF.